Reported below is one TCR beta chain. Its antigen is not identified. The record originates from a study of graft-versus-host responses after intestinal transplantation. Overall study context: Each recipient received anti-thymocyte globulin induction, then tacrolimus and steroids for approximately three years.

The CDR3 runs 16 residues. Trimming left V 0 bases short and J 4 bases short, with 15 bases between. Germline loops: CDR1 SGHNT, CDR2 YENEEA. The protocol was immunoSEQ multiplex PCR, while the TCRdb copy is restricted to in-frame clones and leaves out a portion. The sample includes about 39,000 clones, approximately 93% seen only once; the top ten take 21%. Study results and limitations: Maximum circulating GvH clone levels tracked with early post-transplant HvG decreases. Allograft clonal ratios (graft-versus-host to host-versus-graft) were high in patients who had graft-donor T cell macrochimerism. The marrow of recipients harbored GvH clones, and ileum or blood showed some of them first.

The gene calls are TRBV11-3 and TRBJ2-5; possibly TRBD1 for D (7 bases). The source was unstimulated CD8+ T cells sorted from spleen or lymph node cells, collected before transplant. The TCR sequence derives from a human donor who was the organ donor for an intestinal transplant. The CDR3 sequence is CASSLDTEGARETQYF. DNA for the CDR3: TGTGCCAGCAGCTTAGATACGGAGGGGGCGCGAGAGACCCAGTACTTC.